These 3 T cell receptor beta chains were sequenced from one sample in a study of T cell changes during pregnancy in multiple sclerosis. Some clones are missing from TCRdb's copy, which holds only in-frame ones; the method was immunoSEQ multiplex PCR. There are roughly 93,000 clones in the sample; approximately 90% occur only once, and more than 1.5% lies in the top ten. Source: peripheral blood, taken in the first trimester of pregnancy. The receptors were sampled from a female donor in good health, enrolled as a control in a pregnancy study.

The genes are TRBV9 and TRBJ2-1; 11 nucleotides agree with TRBD1. Per germline, CDR1 SGDLS and CDR2 YYNGEE. The CDR3 consists of 19 residues. The ends lost 0 bases at V and 3 bases at J; junction bases unmatched: 11. This chain's CDR3 is CASSVDRTGGGNLYNEQFF. The CDR3 DNA is TGTGCCAGCAGCGTAGATAGGACAGGGGGCGGAAATCTCTACAATGAGCAGTTCTTC.

This chain links TRBV30 with TRBJ1-5, with D maybe TRBD1 (5 bases). The CDR3 is 12 amino acids. V was shortened by 1 base and J by 11 bases, with 12 bases between the two germline ends. The germline V gene encodes CDR1 GTSNPN and CDR2 SVGIG (reference sequence). The CDR3 protein is CAWSGGLGAQHF. DNA of the CDR3: TGTGCCTGGAGTGGCGGTCTAGGGGCCCAGCATTTT.

This clone was counted a single time. The chain employs TRBV11-2 and TRBJ2-2, with 8 bases that match TRBD1. There are 14 residues in the CDR3. Germline CDR1 reads SGHAT; CDR2 reads FQNNGV. V lost 2 bases and J lost 6; bases outside the gene matches: 2. The CDR3: CASSLFRGPGELFF. The CDR3, as DNA: TGTGCCAGCAGCTTATTCAGGGGGCCCGGGGAGCTGTTTTTT.